The clone carrying this TCR beta chain was counted a single time. Its antigen is currently unknown. Using immunoSEQ multiplex PCR, the repertoire was profiled, and TCRdb retains in-frame clones only, with some absent. This sample yields tens of thousands of clones, of which about 87% are seen a single time; roughly 9% belongs to the top ten. The data belong to a study of PD-1 blockade in classical Hodgkin lymphoma. Whole-study findings and limits: Healthy donors reportedly exceeded newly diagnosed patients in baseline TCR diversity.

The CDR3 length is 15 residues. The germline V gene has CDR1 SGDLS and CDR2 YYNGEE. V gave up 4 bases and J gave up 8 bases; unmatched junction bases: 9. Relapse after autologous stem cell transplantation occurred in every patient, and brentuximab vedotin exposure varied. The patients, who had relapsed/refractory classical Hodgkin lymphoma, achieved best responses of complete response, partial response or progressive disease. The V call is TRBV9, the J call TRBJ2-1, with TRBD2 matching over 10 bases. Sample: peripheral blood mononuclear cells (PBMCs), taken at baseline. The receptor was isolated from a human donor with classical Hodgkin lymphoma. The CDR3: CASSIGLAERDEQFF. The CDR3 DNA reads as TGTGCCAGCAGCATTGGACTAGCGGAGAGGGATGAGCAGTTCTTC.